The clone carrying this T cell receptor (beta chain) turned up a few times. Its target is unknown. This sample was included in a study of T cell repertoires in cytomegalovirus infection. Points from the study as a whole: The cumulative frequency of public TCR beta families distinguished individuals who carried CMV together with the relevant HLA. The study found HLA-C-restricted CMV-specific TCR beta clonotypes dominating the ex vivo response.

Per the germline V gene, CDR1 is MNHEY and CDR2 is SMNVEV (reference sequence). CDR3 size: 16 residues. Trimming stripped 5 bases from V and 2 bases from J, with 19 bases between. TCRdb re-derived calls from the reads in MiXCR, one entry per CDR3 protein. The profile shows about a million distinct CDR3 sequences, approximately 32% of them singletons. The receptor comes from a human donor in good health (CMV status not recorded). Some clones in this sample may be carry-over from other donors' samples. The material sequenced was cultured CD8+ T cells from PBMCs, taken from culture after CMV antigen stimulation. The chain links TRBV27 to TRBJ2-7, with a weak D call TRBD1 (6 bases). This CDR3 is CASSLIPDRLTYEQYF. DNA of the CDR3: TGTGCCAGCAGTCTAATTCCCGACAGGCTCACCTACGAGCAGTACTTC.